Following are 31 T cell receptor beta chains from one sample sequenced in a study of shared clonotypes between healthy human individuals. Only in-frame clones appear in the TCRdb table, and some are missing; sequencing was by immunoSEQ multiplex PCR. Altogether millions of clones are present, over 85% being singletons, with the ten largest covering under 0.15%. The sequencing sample was made of naive CD4+ T cells sorted from blood. Documented subset: CD45RA+ positively selected. These receptors came from a man aged 18 to 29 in good health.

The chain employs TRBV4-1 and TRBJ1-2, with TRBD1 matching 7 bases. CDR1 is MGHRA and CDR2 is YSYEKL in the germline V gene. The J segment lost 4 bases and the V segment lost 1 base, leaving 15 bases of the junction unmatched. The CDR3 covers 18 residues. This CDR3 reads CASSQALNSGTVIYGYTF. The CDR3 nucleotides read TGCGCCAGCAGCCAAGCACTTAACTCCGGGACAGTGATCTATGGCTACACCTTC.

The chain is built from TRBV2 and TRBJ2-1; no reliable D call. CDR3 length: 14 amino acids. The V and J ends lost 0 bases and 15 bases respectively, with 18 bases between them. The germline gives CDR1 SNHLY, CDR2 FYNNEI. CDR3 coding DNA: TGTGCCAGCAGTGAAGCATCGGTGCCCCGGACGTGGTTCTTC. Its protein product is CASSEASVPRTWFF.

The chain links TRBV6-5 to TRBJ1-6, with TRBD1 matching over 10 bases. Trimming at V came to 5 bases and at J to 9 bases, leaving 7 bases not matched to a gene. This CDR3 is 15 amino acids long. Per the germline V gene, CDR1 is MNHEY and CDR2 is SVGAGI. The CDR3: CASSAGTGDTSPLHF. The CDR3 coding sequence is TGTGCCAGCAGTGCCGGGACAGGGGACACTTCACCCCTCCACTTT.

The chain couples TRBV5-6 to TRBJ1-5; 7 bases are shared with TRBD1. Germline V CDR1 and CDR2: SGHDT, YYEEEE. The J segment lost 3 bases and the V segment lost 3 bases, leaving 9 bases of the junction unmatched. The CDR3 contains 16 residues. DNA for the CDR3: TGTGCCAGCAGCTCAGATACAGGGGCTCACAATCAGCCCCAGCATTTT. Translation gives CASSSDTGAHNQPQHF.

On this clone: Other DNA sequences in the sample encode the same CDR3. The chain couples TRBV2 to TRBJ2-7, with D maybe TRBD2 (5 bases). Trimming left V 4 bases short and J 2 bases short, with 9 bases between. CDR1 SNHLY and CDR2 FYNNEI come from the germline V gene. CDR3 length: 13 amino acids. For the CDR3, the DNA is TGTGCCAGCAGTGCATCGGGGACCTACGAGCAGTACTTC. Encoded protein: CASSASGTYEQYF.

This chain joins TRBV19 and TRBJ2-3; weak D call: TRBD2 (6 bases). V lost 3 bases, J lost 7 bases, and 11 bases lay in between. This CDR3 is 13 amino acids long. Germline V lookup: CDR1 LNHDA, CDR2 SQIVND (reference sequence). The CDR3 DNA follows: TGTGCCAGTAGTATGGGACGCGGGAATACGCAGTATTTT. This sequence encodes CASSMGRGNTQYF.

This chain links TRBV10-2 with TRBJ1-1; possible D gene TRBD1, 6 bases. The CDR3 covers 13 residues. V was trimmed by 6 bases and J by 11 bases, leaving 19 bases between them. The germline CDR1 and CDR2 sequences are WSHSY and SAAADI. The CDR3 is CASRRDTDPFAFF. CDR3 sequence (DNA): TGCGCCAGCAGACGGGACACCGACCCGTTTGCTTTCTTT.

The CDR3 DNA reads as TGTGCCAGCAGCCTCAGGGACTACAGTGACGACGAGCAGTACTTC. Protein product: CASSLRDYSDDEQYF. This rearrangement joins TRBV2 to TRBJ2-7; 7 bases line up with TRBD2. Trimming at V came to 6 bases and at J to 5 bases, leaving 13 bases not matched to a gene. CDR3 length: 15 amino acids. Per the germline V gene, CDR1 is SNHLY and CDR2 is FYNNEI.

On this clone: Different DNA sequences within this sample yield the same CDR3. The V call is TRBV10-1, the J call TRBJ2-7; D gene uncertain. V lost 0 bases to trimming and J lost 1 base, with 7 bases between them. Germline V gives CDR1 WNHNN, CDR2 SYGVQD (reference sequence). The CDR3 totals 14 residues. CDR3 region: CASSESGSSYEQYF. The CDR3 region has the DNA TGCGCCAGCAGTGAGTCAGGTAGTTCCTACGAGCAGTACTTC.

The chain uses TRBV19 and TRBJ2-5, with TRBD1 matching 10 bases. This CDR3 region has 14 residues. The germline V gene has CDR1 LNHDA and CDR2 SQIVND (reference sequence). The ends lost 5 bases at V and 4 bases at J; junction bases unmatched: 4. The CDR3 DNA reads as TGTGCCAGTAGTGACAGGGGGCGAGTAGAGACCCAGTACTTC. This translates into CASSDRGRVETQYF.

The chain uses TRBV6-1 and TRBJ1-2, with 7 bases that match TRBD1. V shed 2 bases, J shed 4 bases, and the junction held 7 bases outside the gene matches. CDR3 length: 15 amino acids. CDR1 is MNHNS, CDR2 SASEGT, per germline. Written as DNA, the CDR3 is TGTGCCAGCAGTGAAAACAGGGGTCTTGTCTATGGCTACACCTTC. Translation: CASSENRGLVYGYTF.

V and J are TRBV11-2 and TRBJ2-1; maybe TRBD2 (6 bases). The CDR3 covers 15 residues. The V end was cut by 3 bases, the J end by 7 bases, with 16 bases between. Germline lookup yields CDR1 SGHAT and CDR2 FQNNGV. CDR3 amino acids: CASSFPRREWNEQFF. The DNA of the CDR3 is TGTGCCAGCAGCTTCCCCCGGCGGGAATGGAATGAGCAGTTCTTC.

The V gene is TRBV18, the J gene TRBJ1-2; no reliable D call. Germline V gene lookup returns CDR1 KGHSH and CDR2 LQKENI. This CDR3 is 12 amino acids long. Trimming shortened V by 3 bases and J by 14 bases, and 16 bases separated the two germline ends. In DNA, the CDR3 is TGTGCCAGCTCACCCCCTTACTTAGGCCAGACCTTC. This gives the protein CASSPPYLGQTF.

Note on this clone: Other DNA variants within this sample encode the same CDR3. The V gene is TRBV12-5, the J gene TRBJ1-1; possible D gene TRBD1, 5 bases. The CDR3 is 13 residues long. Germline V lookup: CDR1 LGHNT, CDR2 FRNRAP. Trimming left V 5 bases short and J 2 bases short, with 9 bases between. The CDR3, as DNA: TGTGCTAGTGGTAGTACAGGAAACACTGAAGCTTTCTTT. Residues: CASGSTGNTEAFF.

This clone was observed a single time. The rearrangement joins TRBV4-1 to TRBJ2-7; a possible D gene is TRBD1 (5 bases). Germline V gives CDR1 MGHRA, CDR2 YSYEKL. This CDR3 contains 15 residues. V lost 1 base and J 1 base, leaving 11 bases between the germline ends. This chain's CDR3 is CASSQGSQGSYEQYF. The CDR3 coding sequence is TGCGCCAGCAGCCAAGGCTCGCAGGGTTCCTACGAGCAGTACTTC.

The rearrangement joins TRBV27 to TRBJ1-6; TRBD1 matches at 11 bases. Unmatched junction bases numbered 6, after V lost 6 bases and J lost 2 bases. CDR1 is MNHEY and CDR2 is SMNVEV in the germline V gene (reference sequence). CDR3 size: 17 residues. CDR3 DNA: TGTGCCAGCAGCCTGGACAGGGGGCGCGCCTATAATTCACCCCTCCACTTT. Its protein is CASSLDRGRAYNSPLHF.

This chain connects TRBV5-1 to TRBJ2-7; 9 bases fit TRBD2. Germline loops: CDR1 SGHRS, CDR2 YFSETQ. The CDR3 runs 16 residues. V trimming: 4 bases; J trimming: 0 bases; junction bases outside the gene matches: 8. CDR3 sequence: CASSQQGSGSSYEQYF. The CDR3 DNA is TGCGCCAGCAGCCAACAGGGTAGCGGGAGCTCCTACGAGCAGTACTTC. The full variable domain, in which reference TRBV5-1 and TRBJ2-7 provide the parts outside the CDR3, is KAGVTQTPRYLIKTRGQQVTLSCSPISGHRSVSWYQQTPGQGLQFLFEYFSETQRNKGNFPGRFSGRQFSNSRSEMNVSTLELGDSALYLCASSQQGSGSSYEQYFGPGTRLTVT.

This rearrangement joins TRBV15 to TRBJ2-7; D gene uncertain. V was shortened by 0 bases and J by 7 bases, with 13 bases between the two germline ends. In germline, CDR1 is LNHNV, CDR2 YYDKDF (reference sequence). The CDR3 is 14 amino acids. As DNA, the CDR3 is TGTGCCACCAGCAGAGATATGACCCCTCGGGAGCAGTACTTC. Its protein is CATSRDMTPREQYF.

The V call is TRBV18, the J call TRBJ2-7, with 13 bases matching TRBD2. Germline V lookup: CDR1 KGHSH, CDR2 LQKENI. Losses at the gene ends were 2 bases for V and 2 bases for J; bases not matched to a gene: 6. The CDR3 has 17 amino acids. For the CDR3, the DNA is TGTGCCAGCTCACCATCCGGACTAGCGGGGGACGCCTACGAGCAGTACTTC. Translating it yields CASSPSGLAGDAYEQYF.

Notes on this clone: Germline and junction disagree at one end, which may indicate a read error. This chain links TRBV7-7 with TRBJ2-7; no clear D. The CDR3 length is 13 residues. Germline V CDR1 and CDR2: SSHAT, FNYEAQ (reference sequence). Here the CDR3 reads CASSPEDSYEQYF. The CDR3 DNA is TGTGCTAGCAGCCCTGAGGACTCCTACGAGCAGTACTTC.

The chain uses TRBV19 and TRBJ1-5, with D perhaps TRBD1 (6 bases). CDR1 and CDR2 from the germline V gene are LNHDA and SQIVND (reference sequence). V shed 10 bases and J shed 9 bases, with 19 bases lying between them. This CDR3 is 13 amino acids long. The CDR3 here is CATRTVWDGPQHF. Written as DNA, the CDR3 is TGTGCCACCCGGACAGTCTGGGACGGGCCCCAGCATTTT.

This clone was recorded only once. V and J are TRBV6-1 and TRBJ1-2, with D perhaps TRBD1 (5 bases). This CDR3 comprises 16 residues. V lost 0 bases to trimming and J lost 2 bases, with 13 bases between them. Germline CDR1 and CDR2: MNHNS and SASEGT. The CDR3 protein is CASSEAATVPNYGYTF. In nucleotides, the CDR3 is TGTGCCAGCAGTGAAGCTGCGACAGTACCCAACTATGGCTACACCTTC.

V is TRBV2 and J is TRBJ2-6; 7 nucleotides align to TRBD1. Germline V gives CDR1 SNHLY, CDR2 FYNNEI. The CDR3 totals 16 residues. Trimming cost V 7 bases and J 0 bases; bases outside gene matches: 6. The CDR3 reads CASTGDSRSGANVLTF. In nucleotides, the CDR3 is TGTGCCAGCACCGGGGACAGCCGCTCTGGGGCCAACGTCCTGACTTTC.

This clone appeared a single time. The chain has TRBV10-3 and TRBJ1-4; D is perhaps TRBD1 (6 bases). V was cut by 4 bases and J by 7 bases, with 16 bases left in between. This CDR3 contains 15 residues. The V gene's germline CDR1 is ENHRY and CDR2 SYGVKD. CDR3 in amino acids: CAISAGAGDGEKLFF. CDR3 in DNA: TGTGCCATCAGTGCGGGGGCAGGGGACGGTGAAAAACTGTTTTTT.

The chain links TRBV5-4 to TRBJ1-3; D remains unclear. The CDR3 covers 13 residues. V was clipped by 3 bases and J by 0 bases, with 4 bases between them. Germline assignment: CDR1 SGHNT and CDR2 YYREEE (reference sequence). The CDR3 spells CASSYYSGNTIYF. The CDR3 DNA reads as TGTGCCAGCAGCTATTACTCTGGAAACACCATATATTTT.

The CDR3 sequence: CASSLGGQGADEQYF. The CDR3 DNA reads TGTGCCAGCAGCTTAGGTGGGCAGGGGGCCGACGAGCAGTACTTC. The chain couples TRBV11-2 to TRBJ2-7; 8 nucleotides line up with TRBD1. Germline loops: CDR1 SGHAT, CDR2 FQNNGV. This CDR3 is built from 15 residues. J was trimmed by 5 bases and V by 1 base; bases with no gene match: 7.

The V call is TRBV7-2, the J call TRBJ1-5; tentative D call: TRBD1 (5 bases). Germline CDR1 and CDR2: SGHTA and FQGNSA. CDR3 length: 14 residues. The ends were cut back, 5 bases at V and 9 bases at J, with 17 bases in the middle. The CDR3 coding sequence is TGTGCCAGCAGCCCCAGGGAGGCACCGGGGCCCCAGCATTTT. As protein: CASSPREAPGPQHF.

The chain combines TRBV6-5 with TRBJ2-7, with a weak D call TRBD2 (6 bases). Trimming took 4 bases from V and 3 from J, leaving 19 bases between them. This CDR3 contains 16 residues. In germline, CDR1 is MNHEY, CDR2 SVGAGI. The CDR3 DNA sequence: TGTGCCAGCAGTTCCTTGGGACTGCCCCGAGGCTACGAGCAGTACTTC. It specifies CASSSLGLPRGYEQYF.

The chain couples TRBV2 to TRBJ1-1; TRBD1 might be the D (6 bases). This CDR3 contains 14 residues. V lost 5 bases and J lost 10, with 20 bases in between. The germline V gene has CDR1 SNHLY and CDR2 FYNNEI. The CDR3 coding sequence is TGTGCCAGCAGTAATACACAGGGTAGGTTGGCAGCTTTCTTT. Its translation is CASSNTQGRLAAFF.

The chain recombines TRBV6-1 with TRBJ2-3; D gene unclear. The CDR3 sequence is 12 residues long. V lost 3 bases to trimming and J lost 7 bases, with 8 bases between them. Germline V gene lookup returns CDR1 MNHNS and CDR2 SASEGT. CDR3 in DNA: TGTGCCAGCAGTGACCCCTCAAATACGCAGTATTTT. Its translation is CASSDPSNTQYF.

The V and J genes are TRBV9 and TRBJ2-3, with D possibly TRBD2 on 6 matching bases. CDR3 size: 15 residues. Per germline, CDR1 SGDLS and CDR2 YYNGEE. V was shortened by 4 bases and J by 0 bases, with 12 bases between the two germline ends. CDR3 bases: TGTGCCAGCAGCCGGGCCCGGGGGAGCACAGATACGCAGTATTTT. Translated: CASSRARGSTDTQYF.